The TCR beta chain under discussion was sequenced for a study of shared clonotypes between healthy human individuals. Details on this clone: What it binds is not known.

The table came from immunoSEQ multiplex PCR; TCRdb's copy has only in-frame clones and leaves some out. The sample records approximately 2.3 million clones, 85% to 95% being singletons. Findings and limits, study-wide: On the whole, naive subsets had larger estimated richness than memory subsets had.

Germline V lookup: CDR1 SGHNT, CDR2 YENEEA. CDR3 size: 17 residues. Trimming left V 5 bases short and J 4 bases short, with 22 bases between. This receptor was taken from a young man in good health. Some clones in this sample may be carry-over from other donors' samples. Sequenced material: naive CD4+ T cells from PBMCs. Described subset: CD45RA+ positively selected. The genes are TRBV11-3 and TRBJ2-3; D perhaps matches TRBD2 (7 bases). The CDR3 here is CASSPSRGGSWADTQYF. CDR3 nucleotides: TGTGCCAGCAGCCCATCAAGGGGGGGGAGTTGGGCAGATACGCAGTATTTT.